The 23 T cell receptor beta chains in this list originate from one sample, sequenced in a study of blood T cell repertoires in COVID-19. Sequenced by immunoSEQ multiplex PCR; TCRdb stores in-frame clones only, minus some. Of some 250,000 clones in the sample, over 70% were seen once. Sequences were obtained from peripheral blood. Receptors were obtained from an elderly woman with acute or convalescent COVID-19.

V is TRBV3-1 (or the pseudogene TRBV3-2) and J is TRBJ2-5; 8 bases are shared with TRBD2. From germline, CDR1 is LGHDT and CDR2 YNNKEL (reference sequence). The CDR3 runs to 14 residues. The trim removed 5 bases at V and 3 bases at J, leaving 5 bases unmatched. CDR3 sequence (DNA): TGTGCCAGCAGCTCCAAGCGGGGGAAAGAGACCCAGTACTTC. This sequence encodes CASSSKRGKETQYF.

The rearrangement uses TRBV10-1 and TRBJ2-2, with 8 bases that match TRBD1. The CDR3 totals 14 residues. CDR1 is WNHNN, CDR2 SYGVQD, per germline (reference sequence). CDR3 region: CASKTDRETGELFF. CDR3 bases: TGCGCTTCCAAAACGGACAGGGAGACCGGGGAGCTGTTTTTT.

This chain connects TRBV5-1 to TRBJ1-1; 7 positions match TRBD1. Germline V CDR1 and CDR2: SGHRS, YFSETQ. The CDR3 loop spans 14 amino acids. Trimming at V came to 7 bases and at J to 1 base, leaving 7 bases not matched to a gene. CDR3 residues: CASARDSSNTEAFF. The CDR3 region has the DNA TGCGCCAGCGCTCGGGACAGCTCGAACACTGAAGCTTTCTTT.

The V call is TRBV12-3 or TRBV12-4, the J call TRBJ1-2; D remains ambiguous. Between the trimmed V and J ends, which lost 3 bases and 7 bases, there was a span of 9 bases. This CDR3 spans 12 amino acids. CDR3 amino acids: CASSFLGGGYTF. In nucleotides, the CDR3 is TGTGCCAGCAGTTTCCTAGGAGGTGGCTACACCTTC.

The rearrangement joins TRBV30 to TRBJ2-7; perhaps TRBD2 as D (5 bases). Germline V gene lookup returns CDR1 GTSNPN and CDR2 SVGIG (reference sequence). The V gene lost 5 bases and the J gene lost 6 bases, with 26 bases spanning the gap. The CDR3 extends over 16 amino acids. The CDR3 nucleotides read TGTGCCTGGTCTAGACGAGGGCCCCTGGCGGCTACCGAGCAGTACTTC. This gives the protein CAWSRRGPLAATEQYF.

The V gene is TRBV10-3, the J gene TRBJ2-1; 7 positions agree with TRBD1. The CDR3 is 14 residues long. Trimming at V came to 6 bases and at J to 5 bases, leaving 7 bases not matched to a gene. CDR1 is ENHRY, CDR2 SYGVKD, per germline. The CDR3 DNA reads as TGTGCCATCAGCAACCGGGACAGAAACAATGAGCAGTTCTTC. Its translation is CAISNRDRNNEQFF.

The chain recombines TRBV6-2 or TRBV6-3 with TRBJ2-3, with TRBD2 identical over 8 bases. V lost 5 bases to trimming and J lost 2 bases; unmatched junction nucleotides: 6. The CDR3 runs to 15 residues. Germline V gene data show CDR1 as MNHEY and CDR2 as SVGEGT. This CDR3 is CASSQDGGATDTQYF. The CDR3 DNA reads as TGTGCCAGCAGTCAAGACGGGGGGGCCACAGATACGCAGTATTTT.

The chain combines TRBV9 with TRBJ2-1; tentatively, D is TRBD2 (5 bases). Germline V gene lookup returns CDR1 SGDLS and CDR2 YYNGEE. This CDR3 has 14 residues. Trimming left V 0 bases short and J 9 bases short, with 13 bases between. The CDR3 DNA sequence: TGTGCCAGCAGCGTAGGGTCTAGCCAAAGTGAGCAGTTCTTC. It yields the protein CASSVGSSQSEQFF.

V is TRBV12-5 and J is TRBJ1-1; 8 bases are shared with TRBD1. Trimming removed 0 bases from V and 5 bases from J; junction bases left unmatched: 8. Germline CDR1 LGHNT, CDR2 FRNRAP. This CDR3 is built from 16 residues. CDR3 sequence: CASGLVLGQGWTEAFF. As DNA, the CDR3 is TGTGCTAGTGGTTTGGTACTCGGACAGGGTTGGACTGAAGCTTTCTTT.

The chain employs TRBV5-1 and TRBJ2-4; D is uncertain. V was cut by 2 bases and J by 6 bases, with 9 bases left in between. The CDR3 length is 13 residues. Germline lookup yields CDR1 SGHRS and CDR2 YFSETQ. CDR3 nucleotides: TGCGCCAGCAGCTTTTCCCCAGGAAACATTCAGTACTTC. Translating it yields CASSFSPGNIQYF.

The V gene is TRBV5-1, the J gene TRBJ1-1; D might be TRBD1 (6 bases). CDR3 length equals 15 residues. The germline CDR1 and CDR2 sequences are SGHRS and YFSETQ. The V end lost 2 bases, the J end lost 1 base, and 12 bases lay between the germline ends. The CDR3 sequence: CASSLQGFSNTEAFF. In DNA, the CDR3 is TGCGCCAGCAGCTTACAGGGTTTCTCGAACACTGAAGCTTTCTTT.

This clone was detected only a few times. At the DNA level, this CDR3 is encoded by other sequences in the same sample as well. The CDR3 sequence: CASSLQGYEQYF. CDR3 coding DNA: TGTGCCAGCAGCCTACAGGGTTACGAGCAGTACTTC. The chain uses TRBV7-9 and TRBJ2-7; maybe TRBD1 (6 bases). Germline V gives CDR1 SEHNR, CDR2 FQNEAQ (reference sequence). V lost 5 bases to trimming and J lost 4 bases, with 9 bases between them. The CDR3 runs 12 residues.

J is TRBJ1-6 and V is TRBV27; the D gene is possibly TRBD1 (6 bases). Germline loops: CDR1 MNHEY, CDR2 SMNVEV (reference sequence). Trimming left V 5 bases short and J 13 bases short, with 21 bases between. CDR3 length: 15 residues. The CDR3 DNA sequence: TGTGCCAGCAGTCAATCCCGAGGGACATCGTATCCCCTCCACTTT. Its translation: CASSQSRGTSYPLHF.

This rearrangement joins TRBV6-5 to TRBJ1-4; 10 nucleotides agree with TRBD1. The V gene end was trimmed by 7 bases and the J gene end by 7 bases; junction bases not matched to a gene: 6. Germline V lookup: CDR1 MNHEY, CDR2 SVGAGI. The CDR3 spans 14 residues. This CDR3 reads CASKYGTGAEKLFF. The CDR3 DNA reads as TGTGCCAGCAAGTACGGGACAGGGGCTGAAAAACTGTTTTTT.

This rearrangement joins TRBV27 to TRBJ2-7, with D unresolved. Germline V gene sequence: CDR1 MNHEY, CDR2 SMNVEV (reference sequence). V lost 9 bases and J 0 bases, leaving 3 bases between the germline ends. The CDR3 contains 10 residues. In nucleotides, the CDR3 is TGTGCCAGTATCTCCTACGAGCAGTACTTC. It translates to CASISYEQYF.

The chain combines TRBV11-2 with TRBJ1-2, with D unresolved. Trimming took 5 bases from V and 2 from J, leaving 9 bases between them. From germline, CDR1 is SGHAT and CDR2 FQNNGV. The CDR3 length is 13 residues. CDR3 DNA sequence: TGTGCCAGCAGCCCTATTTCAAACTATGGCTACACCTTC. Its protein product is CASSPISNYGYTF.

V usage is TRBV3-1 (or the pseudogene TRBV3-2) and J usage is TRBJ2-5; 10 bases align to TRBD2. Germline CDR1 LGHDT, CDR2 YNNKEL (reference sequence). The CDR3 totals 17 residues. The trim removed 2 bases at V and 5 bases at J, leaving 11 bases unmatched. The CDR3 nucleotides are TGTGCCAGCAGCCAACGGAGCGGGGGGGCGGGCCAGGAGACCCAGTACTTC. Its protein is CASSQRSGGAGQETQYF.

The genes are TRBV7-2 and TRBJ2-7; TRBD1 matches 11 bases. This CDR3 is built from 15 residues. V was pared by 5 bases and J by 4 bases, with 7 bases of the junction left unmatched. Per the germline V gene, CDR1 is SGHTA and CDR2 is FQGNSA. This CDR3 is CASSPGQGARYEQYF. CDR3 bases: TGTGCCAGCAGCCCAGGACAGGGGGCTCGATACGAGCAGTACTTC.

V gene TRBV6-5 combines with J gene TRBJ1-2, with D possibly being TRBD1 (6 bases). There are 14 residues in the CDR3. The V and J ends lost 5 bases and 4 bases respectively, with 14 bases between them. Germline assignment: CDR1 MNHEY and CDR2 SVGAGI. The CDR3 sequence is CASSQSSGAYGYTF. Written as DNA, the CDR3 is TGTGCCAGCAGTCAATCCTCAGGGGCCTATGGCTACACCTTC.

This chain joins TRBV28 and TRBJ1-2; a possible D gene is TRBD1 (6 bases). This CDR3 comprises 14 residues. Germline V gene lookup returns CDR1 MDHEN and CDR2 SYDVKM. V lost 6 bases and J lost 4, with 15 bases in between. CDR3 in amino acids: CASSSLQGFYGYTF. For the CDR3, the DNA is TGTGCCAGCAGCTCGCTACAGGGTTTCTATGGCTACACCTTC.

The gene calls are TRBV18 and TRBJ2-1; a weak D match, TRBD1 (5 bases). The CDR3 has 16 residues. CDR1 and CDR2 from the germline V gene are KGHSH and LQKENI. V was shortened by 0 bases and J by 4 bases, with 13 bases between the two germline ends. CDR3 protein: CASSPPGSREYNEQFF. In DNA, the CDR3 is TGTGCCAGCTCACCACCGGGCAGCAGGGAATACAATGAGCAGTTCTTC.

The V and J genes are TRBV5-1 and TRBJ1-1; a possible D gene is TRBD1 (5 bases). The CDR3 contains 14 residues. From germline, CDR1 is SGHRS and CDR2 YFSETQ. V gave up 0 bases and J gave up 8 bases, with 14 bases separating them. The CDR3 DNA follows: TGCGCCAGCAGCTTGGAACTGGGACTAGTCGAAGCTTTCTTT. It specifies CASSLELGLVEAFF. The entire variable domain, with the rest obtained from reference TRBV5-1 and TRBJ1-1, is as follows: KAGVTQTPRYLIKTRGQQVTLSCSPISGHRSVSWYQQTPGQGLQFLFEYFSETQRNKGNFPGRFSGRQFSNSRSEMNVSTLELGDSALYLCASSLELGLVEAFFGQGTRLTVV.

J is TRBJ2-2 and V is TRBV11-2; no firm D call. The CDR3 runs 14 residues. Germline-derived CDR1 and CDR2 are SGHAT and FQNNGV. V was pared by 0 bases and J by 4 bases, with 6 bases between. The CDR3 protein is CASSLDLLTGELFF. The CDR3 coding sequence is TGTGCCAGCAGCTTAGATCTTCTCACCGGGGAGCTGTTTTTT.